This T cell receptor beta chain was profiled in a study of control samples from healthy donors and cancer patients. Sequenced by immunoSEQ multiplex PCR; TCRdb stores in-frame clones only, minus some. This table holds 100,000 to 130,000 clones, roughly 79% found once. Germline lookup yields CDR1 LNHDA and CDR2 SQIVND (reference sequence). The CDR3 runs 16 residues. V lost 0 bases to trimming and J lost 6 bases, with 12 bases between them. The sequence derives from a man between 18 and 29 years old in good health. The V gene is TRBV19, the J gene TRBJ1-6; D perhaps matches TRBD1 (6 bases). The sequencing sample was made of blood. In DNA form, the CDR3 reads TGTGCCAGTAGTATAGAGAGGACAGACATTAATTCACCCCTCCACTTT. Protein product: CASSIERTDINSPLHF.